Listed below are T cell receptor beta chains from one sample, sequenced in a study of T cells after yellow fever vaccination. Using its own MiXCR run on the 5' RACE reads, TCRdb lists one record per CDR3 protein. The data show about 320,000 distinct CDR3 sequences, approximately 4% seen once. The starting material was PBMCs, obtained 15 days after the yellow fever booster vaccination. These receptors originate from a man between 18 and 29 years old who received the YFV17D yellow fever vaccine. CDR3s include the opening cysteine and the closing phenylalanine or tryptophan. The D gene is left open where the match is weak. Size tells how often a clone was seen (once, few, many) or the class of an expanded clone, and some rows leave it out.

>TRBV20-1|many|TRBJ2-7|TRBD1
CSAPPGQGFYEQYF
TGCAGTGCTCCTCCGGGACAGGGTTTCTACGAGCAGTACTTC
>TRBV20-1|.|TRBJ2-5|.
CSLRGAQETQYF
TGCAGTCTTCGGGGGGCCCAAGAGACCCAGTACTTC
>TRBV5-1|few|TRBJ2-3|.
CASSLRGINRGTQYF
TGCGCCAGCAGCTTAAGAGGGATCAACCGCGGTACGCAGTATTTT
>TRBV9|.|TRBJ1-4|.
CASSRDTTNEKLFF
TGTGCCAGCAGCCGGGACACAACTAATGAAAAACTGTTTTTT
>TRBV11-2|many|TRBJ2-3|TRBD1
CASSFKGQITDTQYF
TGTGCCAGCAGCTTTAAGGGACAGATTACAGATACGCAGTATTTT
>TRBV25-1|.|TRBJ1-1|TRBD1
CASTDRTGGTEAFF
TGTGCCAGCACCGACCGGACAGGAGGCACTGAAGCTTTCTTT
>TRBV6-2/TRBV6-3|many|TRBJ2-5|.
CASSPLGHGETQYF
TGTGCCAGCAGTCCTCTAGGACACGGAGAGACCCAGTACTTC
>TRBV9|many|TRBJ1-2|.
CASREIGVGNYGYTF
TGTGCCAGCAGGGAAATCGGGGTCGGTAACTATGGCTACACCTTC
>TRBV3-1|few|TRBJ1-1|.
CASSQDLRANTEAFF
TGTGCCAGCAGCCAAGATCTAAGGGCGAACACTGAAGCTTTCTTT
>TRBV24-1|many|TRBJ2-3|.
CATTPRGSCTDTQYF
TGTGCCACCACCCCCAGGGGCTCCTGCACAGATACGCAGTATTTT
>TRBV7-6|many|TRBJ2-1|.
CASSLALTGTEQFF
TGTGCCAGCAGCTTAGCGCTAACGGGGACTGAGCAGTTCTTC
>TRBV14|few|TRBJ1-4|.
CASSARSGPNEKLFF
TGTGCCAGCAGCGCACGATCGGGACCTAATGAAAAACTGTTTTTT
>TRBV4-1|few|TRBJ2-3|.
CASSQQEGRGNTQYF
TGCGCCAGCAGTCAACAGGAGGGGCGTGGGAATACGCAGTATTTT
>TRBV7-9|many|TRBJ1-3|.
CASSFDRTGNTIYF
TGTGCCAGCAGCTTTGACAGAACTGGAAACACCATATATTTT
>TRBV21-1|few|TRBJ2-2|.
CASTATGDHGELFF
TGTGCCAGCACCGCGACAGGGGATCACGGGGAGCTGTTTTTT
>TRBV7-9|many|TRBJ1-2|TRBD1
CASSLPGQGNYGYTF
TGTGCCAGCAGCCTACCGGGACAGGGTAACTATGGCTACACCTTC
>TRBV5-1|many|TRBJ2-3|TRBD2
CASSLGLADTTDTQYF
TGCGCCAGCAGCTTAGGACTAGCGGATACCACAGATACGCAGTATTTT
>TRBV6-4|many|TRBJ2-3|.
CASSTGPTDTQYF
TGTGCCAGCAGCACGGGGCCCACAGATACGCAGTATTTT
>TRBV18|many|TRBJ1-1|.
CASSPDQIQNTEAFF
TGTGCCAGCTCACCGGACCAAATCCAGAACACTGAAGCTTTCTTT
>TRBV9|many|TRBJ2-3|.
CASSVAAGRTDTQYF
TGTGCCAGCAGCGTAGCGGCAGGGCGCACAGATACGCAGTATTTT
>TRBV4-2|.|TRBJ2-3|.
CASSQTTSTDTQYF
TGTGCCAGCAGCCAAACCACTAGCACAGATACGCAGTATTTT
>TRBV4-3|many|TRBJ2-3|TRBD1
CASSQTDRGGDTQYF
TGCGCCAGCAGCCAAACGGACAGGGGAGGAGATACGCAGTATTTT
>TRBV13|.|TRBJ2-1|TRBD1
CASSPWTGAGNEQFF
TGTGCCAGCAGCCCTTGGACAGGGGCGGGCAATGAGCAGTTCTTC
>TRBV28|few|TRBJ2-4|.
CASIGRSKNIQYF
TGTGCCAGCATAGGGAGATCCAAAAACATTCAGTACTTC
>TRBV29-1|many|TRBJ2-1|.
CSVHSRLVKREQFF
TGCAGCGTCCACTCGAGACTAGTCAAACGTGAGCAGTTCTTC
>TRBV18|.|TRBJ2-3|TRBD2
CASSRGTSGTDTQYF
TGTGCCAGCTCACGCGGGACTAGCGGCACAGATACGCAGTATTTT
>TRBV6-5|.|TRBJ1-1|.
CASSYGYYSDRGNTEAFF
TGTGCCAGCAGTTACGGGTATTACAGCGACCGAGGAAACACTGAAGCTTTCTTT
>TRBV12-3/TRBV12-4|few|TRBJ1-2|TRBD1
CASRTGGFGYTF
TGTGCCAGCCGGACAGGGGGCTTTGGCTACACCTTC
>TRBV6-1|few|TRBJ2-7|.
CASSAARDGAYEQYF
TGTGCCAGCAGTGCCGCGAGGGACGGTGCCTACGAGCAGTACTTC
>TRBV7-9|many|TRBJ2-1|.
CASSPLQGRGYNEQFF
TGTGCCAGCAGCCCATTACAGGGGCGGGGGTACAATGAGCAGTTCTTC
>TRBV5-1|.|TRBJ2-1|.
CASSVTNNEQFF
TGCGCCAGCAGCGTGACTAATAATGAGCAGTTCTTC
>TRBV12-3/TRBV12-4|few|TRBJ2-3|.
CASRESTDTQYF
TGTGCCAGCAGGGAGAGCACAGATACGCAGTATTTT
>TRBV12-3/TRBV12-4|.|TRBJ1-1|.
CASSDGPPNTEAFF
TGTGCCAGCAGTGACGGACCCCCGAACACTGAAGCTTTCTTT
>TRBV6-2/TRBV6-3|many|TRBJ2-3|.
CASSRQTSTDTQYF
TGTGCCAGCAGTCGACAGACTAGCACAGATACGCAGTATTTT
>TRBV6-5|many|TRBJ2-3|.
CASSYSLRRTDTQYF
TGTGCCAGCAGTTACTCCCTGAGGAGAACAGATACGCAGTATTTT
>TRBV7-2|many|TRBJ2-2|.
CASSWTLTNTGELFF
TGTGCCAGCAGCTGGACGCTTACGAACACCGGGGAGCTGTTTTTT
>TRBV20-1|.|TRBJ2-6|.
CSARDEASGANVLTF
TGCAGTGCTAGGGACGAAGCGTCTGGGGCCAACGTCCTGACTTTC
>TRBV4-3|few|TRBJ1-6|.
CASSQIQGASPLHF
TGCGCCAGCAGCCAAATACAGGGAGCTTCACCCCTCCACTTT
>TRBV18|.|TRBJ2-5|TRBD1
CASSPTEQGARGTQYF
TGTGCCAGCTCACCAACGGAACAGGGGGCTAGGGGGACCCAGTACTTC
>TRBV29-1|many|TRBJ2-5|.
CSVEGAGTETQYF
TGCAGCGTTGAAGGTGCCGGAACCGAGACCCAGTACTTC
>TRBV10-3|.|TRBJ2-1|TRBD2
CAISEAGEIYNEQFF
TGTGCCATCAGTGAGGCGGGGGAAATATACAATGAGCAGTTCTTC
>TRBV7-2|.|TRBJ1-1|TRBD1
CASSSQGLEAFF
TGTGCCAGCAGCTCACAGGGGCTTGAAGCTTTCTTT
>TRBV7-2|many|TRBJ2-5|.
CASRTKETQYF
TGTGCCAGCAGAACAAAAGAGACCCAGTACTTC
>TRBV4-1|many|TRBJ2-3|.
CASSQGGVDTQYF
TGCGCCAGCAGCCAAGGTGGGGTGGATACGCAGTATTTT
>TRBV7-2|many|TRBJ1-1|.
CASSLYGRDTEAFF
TGTGCCAGCAGCTTATATGGCAGGGACACTGAAGCTTTCTTT
>TRBV6-5|many|TRBJ2-5|.
CASSYSSGTETQYF
TGTGCCAGCAGTTACTCGTCAGGGACGGAGACCCAGTACTTC
>TRBV20-1|few|TRBJ1-2|.
CSPYGYTF
TGCAGTCCCTATGGCTACACCTTC
>TRBV12-3/TRBV12-4|many|TRBJ1-1|.
CASSPSRGSMNTEAFF
TGTGCCAGCAGTCCGAGCAGGGGATCGATGAACACTGAAGCTTTCTTT
>TRBV5-5|many|TRBJ1-2|.
CASSLSEPLGNYGYTF
TGTGCCAGCAGCTTGTCCGAGCCGCTGGGTAACTATGGCTACACCTTC
>TRBV5-1|once|TRBJ1-2|.
CASSLGSTDGYTF
TGCGCCAGCAGCTTGGGGTCGACAGATGGCTACACCTTC
>TRBV6-5|few|TRBJ1-5|.
CASGSGSRGNQPQHF
TGTGCCAGCGGGTCGGGGAGTCGTGGCAATCAGCCCCAGCATTTT
>TRBV7-8|.|TRBJ1-5|.
CASSSGARYSNQPQHF
TGTGCCAGCAGCTCAGGGGCCCGTTATAGCAATCAGCCCCAGCATTTT
>TRBV12-3/TRBV12-4|few|TRBJ1-1|.
CASSRWGYMNTEAFF
TGTGCCAGCAGCCGCTGGGGTTACATGAACACTGAAGCTTTCTTT
>TRBV5-1|many|TRBJ2-3|.
CASSSGGRTDTQYF
TGCGCCAGCAGCTCCGGGGGGCGCACAGATACGCAGTATTTT
>TRBV29-1|many|TRBJ2-1|.
CSVVGFEQFF
TGCAGCGTTGTTGGGTTTGAGCAGTTCTTC